This T cell receptor (beta chain) is drawn from a study of human T cells and chemical hapten exposure. Overall study: Sensitization applied 2% DPC to roughly 2 cm by roughly 2 cm of upper inner arm skin. Throughout a study of 20 to 30 weeks, patients underwent weekly scalp administration of diphenylcyclopropenone doses.

The study's library attached unique molecular identifiers to single cDNA molecules. In the authors' workflow: With a range of 23,224 to 690,600, the median per sample was around 96,000 TCRs. TCRdb fed the RACE reads into MiXCR, producing one record per CDR3 protein. The V and J calls and clone size come from TCRdb's table, not from the authors' own analysis. The repertoire has 95,000 to 150,000 distinct CDR3 sequences, about 13% of them found once; the top ten carry around 3%. The CDR3 covers 15 residues. Germline V gene data show CDR1 as SEHNR and CDR2 as FQNEAQ (reference sequence). With 3 bases removed from V and 3 bases from J, the gap between germline ends came to 14 bases. Noted time point: pre-sensitization, week 0. The treatment is: therapeutic diphenylcyclopropenone sensitization with weekly scalp DPC. This clonotype has a count of ten or more.

The clonotype originates from a woman aged 18-29 years with alopecia areata. Some clones in this sample may be carry-over from other donors' samples. The V call is TRBV7-9, the J call TRBJ2-5; D may be TRBD1 or TRBD2 (5 bases each). Sequences were derived from whole blood, sampled in connection with sensitization to the hapten diphenylcyclopropenone (DPC). The CDR3 coding sequence is TGTGCCAGCAGCTTGGGATCCGGGACGAAAGAGACCCAGTACTTC. It specifies CASSLGSGTKETQYF.